This is a list of T cell receptor beta chains from one sample in a study of CD8+CD57+ T cells in acquired aplastic anemia. MiXCR, run by TCRdb on the reads, gives a single entry per CDR3 protein. The sample records some 140,000 distinct CDR3 sequences, about 52% being singletons. Material: sorted CD4+, CD8+, or CD8+CD57+ T cells (not recorded which) from PBMCs. These receptors came from a human donor with aplastic anemia. Each CDR3 is given with its conserved first and last residue. Each record gives: D gene, V gene, J gene, clone size, CDR3 DNA, CDR3 protein. D genes are given only for firm matches. Expanded clones get a size class; other rows say once, few or many, or leave the size out.

TRBD2	TRBV28	TRBJ2-2	NA	TGTGCCAGCAGAACCGGGACTACAGACACCGGGGAGCTGTTTTTT	CASRTGTTDTGELFF
NA	TRBV5-1	TRBJ2-1	NA	TGCGCCAGCAGCTTGTCGGGGGTCTCCAACAATGAGCAGTTCTTC	CASSLSGVSNNEQFF
TRBD1	TRBV29-1	TRBJ2-1	NA	TGCAGCGTTTCTGTGGGACAGGGGAAGGGTGAGCAGTTCTTC	CSVSVGQGKGEQFF
NA	TRBV12-3/TRBV12-4	TRBJ1-2	many	TGTGCCAGCAGCCTAGGAACAGGGAAGAGCTATGGCTACACCTTC	CASSLGTGKSYGYTF
TRBD2	TRBV9	TRBJ2-5	NA	TGTGCCAGCAGCACAGGGACTAGCGGGGAGCGCCCTCGTGAGACCCAGTACTTC	CASSTGTSGERPRETQYF
NA	TRBV12-3/TRBV12-4	TRBJ2-5	many	TGTGCCAGCAGTGATCCAGAGGGGGAAGAGACCCAGTACTTC	CASSDPEGEETQYF
TRBD1	TRBV2	TRBJ2-5	NA	TGTGCCAGCGGTAGGGGACAGGGGGAGACCCAGTACTTC	CASGRGQGETQYF
TRBD2	TRBV7-9	TRBJ2-1	many	TGTGCCAGCAGCCAACTAGCGGGGGGGCCCAATGAGCAGTTCTTC	CASSQLAGGPNEQFF
NA	TRBV13	TRBJ1-2	many	TGTGCCAGCAGCTTAGCGCGGGACGACTATGGCTACACCTTC	CASSLARDDYGYTF
NA	TRBV20-1	TRBJ1-5	NA	TGCAGTGCTAGCGACAATGAGTATCAGCCCCAGCATTTT	CSASDNEYQPQHF
NA	TRBV25-1	TRBJ2-2	NA	TGTGCCAGCAGTGAATCTAACGAACCCGGGGAGCTGTTTTTT	CASSESNEPGELFF
NA	TRBV24-1	TRBJ2-3	NA	TGTGCCACCAGTGAGCGGGCGGCCACAGATACGCAGTATTTT	CATSERAATDTQYF
NA	TRBV19	TRBJ2-1	NA	TGTGCCAGTAGTATAACGGCAGGTGAGCAGTTCTTC	CASSITAGEQFF
NA	TRBV5-1	TRBJ1-3	NA	TGCGCCAGCAGCTTGGATGGGGCCGTCTCTGGAAACACCATATATTTT	CASSLDGAVSGNTIYF
NA	TRBV10-3	TRBJ2-7	NA	TGTGCCATCAGTGAGGACCGGCGGGCAGACTACGAGCAGTACTTC	CAISEDRRADYEQYF
NA	TRBV19	TRBJ1-4	NA	TGTGCCAGTAGTGCGGGGCTCGGTGAAAAACTGTTTTTT	CASSAGLGEKLFF
TRBD2	TRBV6-5	TRBJ2-7	many	TGTGCCAGCATGGGCGGGGGTTTTTACGAGCAGTACTTC	CASMGGGFYEQYF
TRBD2	TRBV20-1	TRBJ2-7	NA	TGCAGTGCTAGTGGGACTAGCGGGACTTGGGAGTACTTC	CSASGTSGTWEYF
TRBD1	TRBV4-3	TRBJ1-2	NA	TGCGCCAGCAGCCCCTCGACAGGGGGAGACTATGGCTACACCTTC	CASSPSTGGDYGYTF
NA	TRBV5-1	TRBJ1-5	NA	TGCGCCAGCAGCTTGTCGGCAGGGGTGGATCAGCCCCAGCATTTT	CASSLSAGVDQPQHF
NA	TRBV5-5	TRBJ2-2	many	TGTGCCAGCAGTTCCTCAGGAGGGGAGCTGTTTTTT	CASSSSGGELFF
NA	TRBV27	TRBJ2-3	NA	TGTGCCAGCATATTGAGGGGGGGGAGGACAGATACGCAGTATTTT	CASILRGGRTDTQYF
NA	TRBV9	TRBJ2-7	few	TGTGCCAGCAGCGTCAGGGCAGACGGAGAGCAGTACTTC	CASSVRADGEQYF
TRBD1	TRBV20-1	TRBJ2-7	many	TGCAGTGCTAGGGTCAGAGGACAGGCCTACGAGCAGTACTTC	CSARVRGQAYEQYF
NA	TRBV7-3	TRBJ2-7	medium-sized	TGTGCCAGCAGCCTCATGACAGACACCTCATCCTACGAGCAGTACTTC	CASSLMTDTSSYEQYF
TRBD2	TRBV15	TRBJ2-3	NA	TGTGCCACCAGCAGGGCCGATGGGACTAGCGGGTCTAGCACAGATACGCAGTATTTT	CATSRADGTSGSSTDTQYF
TRBD2	TRBV20-1	TRBJ2-5	NA	TGCAGTGCTAGATTGGGGGGGGGAAATAGTGAGACCCAGTACTTC	CSARLGGGNSETQYF
NA	TRBV25-1	TRBJ2-5	NA	TGTGCCAGCAGTGAAATTCGGGGACTTGAAGAGACCCAGTACTTC	CASSEIRGLEETQYF
TRBD1	TRBV19	TRBJ1-5	many	TGTGCCAGTAGTATAGCCAGGGGGCTCAATCAGCCCCAGCATTTT	CASSIARGLNQPQHF
TRBD1	TRBV4-1	TRBJ1-6	many	TGCGCCAGCAGCCAACCCGGACAGGGACTGCCACCCCTCCACTTT	CASSQPGQGLPPLHF
TRBD1	TRBV20-1	TRBJ1-6	NA	TGCAGTGCCAGCACCGTAGGACAGGAATTCTCACCCCTCCACTTT	CSASTVGQEFSPLHF
NA	TRBV25-1	TRBJ1-2	few	TGTGCCAGCAGTGAATTAACTCCAGGCCTCTATGGCTACACCTTC	CASSELTPGLYGYTF
TRBD2	TRBV7-2	TRBJ2-3	many	TGTGCCAGCAGCTTAGGGCCCGGGGGGGTTACAGATACGCAGTATTTT	CASSLGPGGVTDTQYF
NA	TRBV19	TRBJ2-5	few	TGTGCCAGTAGTATCTCCCCGGGTAGCGAGCAAGAGACCCAGTACTTC	CASSISPGSEQETQYF
TRBD1	TRBV7-6	TRBJ2-7	many	TGTGCCAGCAGCCTCCTGACAGGGGCCAACACCTACGAGCAGTACTTC	CASSLLTGANTYEQYF
TRBD1	TRBV20-1	TRBJ2-7	many	TGCAGTGCTAGTCGACAGGGGTCCTACGAGCAGTACTTC	CSASRQGSYEQYF
NA	TRBV2	TRBJ2-7	NA	TGTGCCAGCAGTTCGGGGGGCGGGTTTTACGAGCAGTACTTC	CASSSGGGFYEQYF
NA	TRBV15	TRBJ2-3	NA	TGTGCCACCAGCAAAGATCCCCAGGGGGGAGATACGCTGTATTTT	CATSKDPQGGDTLYF
NA	TRBV7-9	TRBJ2-2	NA	TGTGCCAGCAGCAAAGTGGGTTTCGGGGAGCTGTTTTTT	CASSKVGFGELFF
NA	TRBV10-3	TRBJ2-5	few	TGTGCCATCAGCGGAGGACAACAAGAGACCCAGTACTTC	CAISGGQQETQYF
NA	TRBV29-1	TRBJ1-5	NA	TGCAGCGTTGTAGGTGGGTATAGCAATCAGCCCCAGCATTTT	CSVVGGYSNQPQHF
NA	TRBV20-1	TRBJ1-1	NA	TGCAGTGCTTACGAAGAGACCGGGGGCACTGAAGCTTTCTTT	CSAYEETGGTEAFF
NA	TRBV15	TRBJ2-1	NA	TGTGCCACCAGCACGACAGGAGGCGGACTTCTGTACAATGAGCAGTTCTTC	CATSTTGGGLLYNEQFF
NA	TRBV20-1	TRBJ1-2	NA	TGCAGTGCTAGAGGGGTAGGCTATGGCTACACCTTC	CSARGVGYGYTF
TRBD1	TRBV6-4	TRBJ1-4	many	TGTGCGATAACCTACAGGGGCGCCGAAAAACTGTTTTTT	CAITYRGAEKLFF
TRBD1	TRBV9	TRBJ2-1	many	TGTGCCAGCAGCTTCCCAGGGGGGACAGGGAACTACAATGAGCAGTTCTTC	CASSFPGGTGNYNEQFF
NA	TRBV3-1	TRBJ1-6	few	TGTGCCAGCAGCCAAGGCGTGGATTCACCCCTCCACTTT	CASSQGVDSPLHF
NA	TRBV12-3/TRBV12-4	TRBJ1-1	NA	TGTGCCAGCAGTCCATTGATACAGGGGAACACTGAAGCTTTCTTT	CASSPLIQGNTEAFF
NA	TRBV7-8	TRBJ2-7	many	TGTGCCAGCAGCCCGGGACCTAAAACCTCTCTCGAGCAGTACTTC	CASSPGPKTSLEQYF
NA	TRBV2	TRBJ2-5	NA	TGTGCCAGCAGTGCCTCGCTGGAGCACCAAGAGACCCAGTACTTC	CASSASLEHQETQYF
NA	TRBV29-1	TRBJ2-1	NA	TGCAGCGTTGATCCGGAGCTTTACAATGAGCAGTTCTTC	CSVDPELYNEQFF
NA	TRBV11-2	TRBJ2-5	NA	TGTACCAGCAGCTTAGAAGGGGGGGGGACGGAGACCCAGTACTTC	CTSSLEGGGTETQYF
NA	TRBV20-1	TRBJ2-1	once	TGCAGTGCTATAGTCGAGAATGAGCAGTTCTTC	CSAIVENEQFF